A selection of T cell receptor beta chains follows, all from one sample in a study of cytomegalovirus exposure and HLA in healthy donors. The data were produced by immunoSEQ multiplex PCR, yet TCRdb's version contains in-frame clones alone and is incomplete. The data show 110,000 to 150,000 clones, about 70% seen once. Sequenced: PBMCs. These receptors were taken from a woman aged 60-75 years in good health and CMV-seropositive. CDR3s leave out the opening cysteine and the closing phenylalanine or tryptophan.

ASSRSYRDFSYEQY TRBJ2-7 TRBV19
ASSNSGQGAHQPQH TRBJ1-5 TRBV19
ASSESFLNEKLF TRBJ1-4 TRBV2
ASSQESGGWSEKLF TRBJ1-4 TRBV4-1
ASSTDRAGNGYT TRBJ1-2 TRBV5-1
ASSADSSGSKTQY TRBJ2-5 TRBV9
ASSAGTGNEQF TRBJ2-1 TRBV6-4
ASSSRSAFNYGYT TRBJ1-2 TRBV5-5
ASRPTGSAYGYT TRBJ1-2 TRBV28
ASTPFRGQPQH TRBJ1-5 TRBV28
ASRLSAREQY TRBJ2-7 TRBV5-8
ATKGLGAGITEAF TRBJ1-1 TRBV10-3
ASSRGPSGRAGDTQY TRBJ2-3 TRBV5-1
ASSPFRDWGTEAF TRBJ1-1 TRBV18
ASSRSPGDSGNTIY TRBJ1-3 TRBV27
ASSPLDRANQPQH TRBJ1-5 TRBV27
ASSLGQGVPEKLF TRBJ1-4 TRBV2
ASSLAVSETDTQY TRBJ2-3 TRBV5-1
AISESNLAGGNTGELF TRBJ2-2 TRBV10-3
ASSGQGVSTEAF TRBJ1-1 TRBV18
ASSGRDSGGETQY TRBJ2-5 TRBV9
ASRRQGFGNQPQH TRBJ1-5 TRBV28
ASSHAMRTGGSGANVLT TRBJ2-6 TRBV5-6
ASSDTMKQY TRBJ2-7 TRBV10-2